The T cell receptor beta chain described here comes from a study of metastatic and nonmetastatic thyroid tumors (dated by TCRdb to 2018 to 2021). Regarding the research as a whole: The researchers compared repertoires between peripheral blood samples and tumor or nodule tissue samples from patients with malignant or benign thyroid disease.

In the case of this clone: The antigen this receptor binds is unknown. Mismatch with germline at one junction end may stem from a read error.

No treatment had been received by any patient before thyroid surgery. Patient clinical samples collected from the early 2010s to the late 2010s were retrospectively analysed using T-cell receptor beta sequencing. Broader findings and caveats from the paper: TCR beta diversity was reported as significantly higher in malignant tumors than in benign nodules, in both blood and tumor samples.

Library creation used PCR. The sample was run on an Illumina HiSeq 4000. The TCR beta-chain CDR3 region of each patient was profiled by high-throughput sequencing. Per the authors' processing: CDR3 differences across clinicopathological groups were used to build a classifier for discriminating distant-metastatic papillary thyroid cancer patients. The Shannon index was used to measure repertoire diversity, and the Morisita-Horn index was used to measure how similar tumor and blood repertoires were. Clones were called with MiXCR by TCRdb after fastp trimmed the public reads at Q25, and only in-frame beta chains were retained. The authors' filters were not applied to this entry. The sample data list 5,500 to 7,000 clones, and about 33% of these were observed just once. The biggest ten clones account for around 20% of the sample. Counted from cysteine to phenylalanine, this CDR3 has 13 amino acids. The kept DNA is CDR3 alone, 39 bases in frame from the first base. Per the germline V gene (reference sequence), MNHEY is the CDR1 and SMNVEV is the CDR2.

This receptor was obtained from a female donor with papillary thyroid cancer or a benign thyroid nodule (not recorded which). Some clones in this sample may be carry-over from other donors' samples. Material: adjacent normal tissue. The chain was built from TRBV27 and TRBJ1-5; TRBD1 lines up with 7 middle nucleotides. CDR3 reads: CATRRTGDQPHHF. DNA sequence: TGTGCCACCAGACGTACAGGGGACCAGCCCCATCATTTT.